Presented here are 27 T cell receptor beta chains from one specimen sequenced in a study of T-cell memory formation after mild COVID-19. TCRdb reprocessed the 5' RACE reads with MiXCR, giving one entry per CDR3 protein. The data contain fewer than 600,000 distinct CDR3 sequences, approximately 21% of them singletons. Material for sequencing was PBMCs or a T cell subset sorted from them (not recorded which). These receptors were obtained from an adult woman who had mild COVID-19 (a few samples of this study predate the infection). Cell type and time point are not known.

This clonotype was counted only a few times. The chain joins TRBV2 to TRBJ2-3, with 14 bases fitting TRBD2. This CDR3 is built from 16 residues. Per the germline V gene, CDR1 is SNHLY and CDR2 is FYNNEI. The J segment lost 5 bases and the V segment lost 7 bases, leaving 8 bases of the junction unmatched. The CDR3 coding sequence is TGTGCCAGCAACCGACTAGCGGGGGGGGCCATAGATACGCAGTATTTT. Its translation: CASNRLAGGAIDTQYF.

This clonotype was found a few times. The rearrangement links TRBV15 to TRBJ1-5; 7 nucleotides agree with TRBD1. Germline V gene lookup returns CDR1 LNHNV and CDR2 YYDKDF (reference sequence). This CDR3 is 14 amino acids long. V lost 5 bases and J lost 5; bases outside the gene matches: 6. CDR3 in amino acids: CATSYDREYQPQHF. The CDR3 DNA is TGTGCCACCAGCTATGACAGGGAATATCAGCCCCAGCATTTT.

The sample holds a few counts of this clonotype. The chain joins TRBV7-9 to TRBJ2-2; a possible D gene is TRBD1 (6 bases). This CDR3 has 15 amino acids. V shed 4 bases and J shed 6 bases, with 15 bases lying between them. Per germline, CDR1 SEHNR and CDR2 FQNEAQ (reference sequence). The CDR3 reads CASSSRGRGAGELFF. For the CDR3, the DNA is TGTGCCAGCAGCTCCAGGGGAAGAGGCGCCGGGGAGCTGTTTTTT.

This clonotype was seen ten or more times. The chain links TRBV12-3 or TRBV12-4 to TRBJ2-1; D is possibly TRBD2 (6 bases). This CDR3 contains 16 residues. V lost 5 bases and J 0 bases, leaving 14 bases between the germline ends. The CDR3 spells CASSNMRDSSYNEQFF. Written as DNA, the CDR3 is TGTGCCAGCAGTAACATGCGGGATAGCTCCTACAATGAGCAGTTCTTC.

The chain employs TRBV24-1 and TRBJ2-3; no definite D call. The CDR3 is made up of 14 amino acids. V lost 4 bases to trimming and J lost 4 bases, with 11 bases between them. From germline, CDR1 is KGHDR and CDR2 SFDVKD. CDR3: CATSDAGSPDTQYF. The CDR3 DNA sequence: TGTGCCACCAGTGACGCCGGGTCCCCAGATACGCAGTATTTT.

The chain links TRBV7-8 to TRBJ2-2; unclear D gene. The ends were cut back, 5 bases at V and 5 bases at J, with 18 bases in the middle. This CDR3 is 16 amino acids long. The V gene's germline CDR1 is SGHVS and CDR2 FQNEAQ. Written as DNA, the CDR3 is TGTGCCAGCAGCCAAGCTAGGGCCCCCCGGACCGGGGAGCTGTTTTTT. It translates to CASSQARAPRTGELFF.

This clonotype was seen only a few times. The V call is TRBV11-3, the J call TRBJ2-3, with 9 bases that match TRBD2. The CDR3 loop spans 17 amino acids. CDR1 and CDR2 (germline): SGHNT, YENEEA. The V gene end was trimmed by 2 bases and the J gene end by 0 bases; junction bases not matched to a gene: 6. The CDR3 DNA reads TGTGCCAGCAGCTTAATCCCCGGGACTAGCAGCACAGATACGCAGTATTTT. Protein sequence: CASSLIPGTSSTDTQYF.

In this sample, this clonotype turned up a few times. The chain carries TRBV6-2 or TRBV6-3 and TRBJ2-7, with 8 bases identical to TRBD1. J lost 2 bases, V lost 2 bases, and 2 bases had no gene match. This CDR3 is built from 14 residues. Germline CDR1 reads MNHEY; CDR2 reads SVGEGT. In DNA form, the CDR3 reads TGTGCCAGCAGTTACCAGGGGGCGCCCTACGAGCAGTACTTC. This sequence encodes CASSYQGAPYEQYF.

Ten or more counts support this clonotype. The gene calls are TRBV3-1 and TRBJ2-2; D remains unclear. CDR1 LGHDT and CDR2 YNNKEL come from the germline V gene (reference sequence). The ends were cut back, 3 bases at V and 0 bases at J, with 5 bases in the middle. The CDR3 loop spans 14 amino acids. The CDR3 protein is CASSHRANTGELFF. CDR3 nucleotides: TGTGCCAGCAGCCATAGGGCGAACACCGGGGAGCTGTTTTTT.

This clonotype was found a few times. The V gene is TRBV5-6, the J gene TRBJ2-5; unclear D gene. V lost 0 bases and J lost 3, with 24 bases in between. The CDR3 runs 19 residues. CDR1 SGHDT and CDR2 YYEEEE come from the germline V gene. CDR3 amino acids: CASSLEGWRPSFREETQYF. For the CDR3, the DNA is TGTGCCAGCAGCTTGGAAGGTTGGAGACCCTCGTTTCGGGAAGAGACCCAGTACTTC. The full variable domain, rest sourced from reference TRBV5-6 and TRBJ2-5, is DAGVTQSPTHLIKTRGQQVTLRCSPKSGHDTVSWYQQALGQGPQFIFQYYEEEERQRGNFPDRFSGHQFPNYSSELNVNALLLGDSALYLCASSLEGWRPSFREETQYFGPGTRLLVL.

This chain links TRBV5-1 with TRBJ1-4; D may be TRBD1 (6 bases). There are 16 residues in the CDR3. From germline, CDR1 is SGHRS and CDR2 YFSETQ. The V end lost 4 bases, the J end lost 3 bases, and 16 bases lay between the germline ends. The CDR3 loop is CASSVTGREANEKLFF. The CDR3 DNA sequence: TGCGCCAGCAGCGTGACAGGCCGGGAGGCTAATGAAAAACTGTTTTTT.

This clonotype was seen a handful of times. The chain employs TRBV6-1 and TRBJ2-4; TRBD2 matches 11 bases. Germline loops: CDR1 MNHNS, CDR2 SASEGT. After removal of 8 bases from V and 6 bases from J, the junction contained 9 bases not matched to a gene. The length of the CDR3 is 15 residues. CDR3 region: CASGGPGLAVNIQYF. The CDR3 DNA is TGTGCCAGCGGGGGACCGGGACTAGCGGTAAACATTCAGTACTTC.

The CDR3 DNA follows: TGTGCCAGCAGCTTGACCCCAGGGGGCTCCTACGAGCAGTACTTC. Its translation: CASSLTPGGSYEQYF. The V call is TRBV5-5, the J call TRBJ2-7, with 7 bases fitting TRBD1. The CDR3 covers 15 residues. V gave up 1 base and J gave up 0 bases; unmatched junction bases: 4. Germline CDR1 SGHKS, CDR2 YYEKEE (reference sequence). The variable domain in full, completed from reference TRBV5-5 and TRBJ2-7, reads DAGVTQSPTHLIKTRGQQVTLRCSPISGHKSVSWYQQVLGQGPQFIFQYYEKEERGRGNFPDRFSARQFPNYSSELNVNALLLGDSALYLCASSLTPGGSYEQYFGPGTRLTVT.

The chain carries TRBV3-1 and TRBJ2-5; tentatively, D is TRBD2 (6 bases). Germline V gene lookup returns CDR1 LGHDT and CDR2 YNNKEL (reference sequence). The V and J ends lost 2 bases and 4 bases respectively, with 11 bases between them. CDR3 length equals 14 residues. The CDR3 coding sequence is TGTGCCAGCAGCCAATTCAACGGGGGAGAGACCCAGTACTTC. Translation gives CASSQFNGGETQYF.

This clonotype was picked up a small number of times. The chain links TRBV12-3 or TRBV12-4 to TRBJ2-3, with 8 bases identical to TRBD2. The CDR3 is made up of 14 amino acids. V lost 6 bases and J lost 2; bases outside the gene matches: 4. The DNA of the CDR3 is TGTGCCAGCAGGCAGCGGGAGACCACAGATACGCAGTATTTT. Protein: CASRQRETTDTQYF.

The chain employs TRBV20-1 and TRBJ2-3; 8 positions match TRBD2. The CDR3 is made up of 16 amino acids. Unmatched junction bases numbered 17, after V lost 6 bases and J lost 6 bases. Germline CDR1 is DFQATT and CDR2 is SNEGSKA (reference sequence). This CDR3 is CSAPSPGSGRYDTQYF. The CDR3 coding sequence is TGCAGTGCCCCTTCCCCCGGCAGCGGGAGATATGATACGCAGTATTTT.

This clonotype was picked up many times. The genes are TRBV9 and TRBJ2-7; D may correspond to TRBD1 or TRBD2 (7 bases each). The CDR3 runs 15 residues. Germline assignment: CDR1 SGDLS and CDR2 YYNGEE. The V end lost 4 bases, the J end lost 5 bases, and 19 bases lay between the germline ends. CDR3 DNA sequence: TGTGCCAGCAGCAAAGCTGACAGGGCGGGGGACGAGCAGTACTTC. It encodes CASSKADRAGDEQYF.

A few counts support this clonotype. The chain couples TRBV3-1 to TRBJ2-7; D gene uncertain. This CDR3 region has 14 residues. V shed 4 bases and J shed 0 bases, with 10 bases lying between them. Germline loops: CDR1 LGHDT, CDR2 YNNKEL (reference sequence). In DNA form, the CDR3 reads TGTGCCAGCAGCCCCTCAAGCCCCTCCTACGAGCAGTACTTC. Translated: CASSPSSPSYEQYF.

CDR3 protein: CASSHRQGSNQPQHF. DNA of the CDR3: TGTGCCAGCAGCCATAGACAGGGTAGCAATCAGCCCCAGCATTTT. The chain has TRBV12-3 or TRBV12-4 and TRBJ1-5; 7 positions match TRBD1. Losses at the gene ends were 6 bases for V and 0 bases for J; bases not matched to a gene: 5. This CDR3 contains 15 residues.

The chain employs TRBV27 and TRBJ2-1; 9 positions match TRBD2. The CDR3 sequence is 16 residues long. V lost 3 bases to trimming and J lost 6 bases; unmatched junction nucleotides: 9. Germline CDR1 and CDR2: MNHEY and SMNVEV (reference sequence). The CDR3 loop is CASSFPMTSGLNEQFF. CDR3 sequence (DNA): TGTGCCAGCAGTTTCCCAATGACTAGCGGCCTCAATGAGCAGTTCTTC.

This chain connects TRBV5-5 to TRBJ2-3, with D possibly being TRBD2 (6 bases). The CDR3 extends over 14 amino acids. The germline V gene encodes CDR1 SGHKS and CDR2 YYEKEE (reference sequence). With 4 bases removed from V and 4 bases from J, the gap between germline ends came to 13 bases. This chain's CDR3 is CASSPPREADTQYF. In nucleotides, the CDR3 is TGTGCCAGCAGCCCCCCCAGGGAGGCAGATACGCAGTATTTT.

In this sample, this clonotype turned up many times. CDR3 sequence: CASSPGRVIGELFF. CDR3 in DNA: TGTGCCAGCAGTCCGGGACGAGTGATCGGGGAGCTGTTTTTT. The chain employs TRBV12-3 or TRBV12-4 and TRBJ2-2; D assignment may be TRBD1 or TRBD2 (5 bases each). V lost 5 bases, J lost 7 bases, and 14 bases lay in between. This CDR3 contains 14 residues.

This clonotype has more than one count but fewer than ten. The V call is TRBV5-5, the J call TRBJ2-2; D not resolved. The CDR3 spans 15 residues. Looked up from germline, CDR1 is SGHKS and CDR2 is YYEKEE (reference sequence). Trimming removed 0 bases from V and 7 bases from J, with 13 bases in between. The CDR3 sequence is CASSLAVGSVGELFF. The CDR3 nucleotides are TGTGCCAGCAGCTTGGCCGTGGGGTCGGTCGGGGAGCTGTTTTTT.

This clonotype was counted only a few times. The chain is built from TRBV5-1 and TRBJ1-2; possible D gene TRBD1, 5 bases. Trimming took off 0 bases at V and 8 bases at J, with 11 bases between the two ends. The CDR3 sequence is 13 residues long. CDR1 and CDR2 (germline): SGHRS, YFSETQ. The CDR3 bases are TGCGCCAGCAGCTTGGAGCGGGGGTCGGGCTACACCTTC. Its translation: CASSLERGSGYTF.

A few counts support this clonotype. The chain recombines TRBV20-1 with TRBJ1-1; 9 bases fit TRBD1. The CDR3 spans 15 residues. CDR1 and CDR2 (germline): DFQATT, SNEGSKA (reference sequence). Trimming cost V 0 bases and J 1 base; bases outside gene matches: 3. CDR3: CSARDWGQGNTEAFF. The CDR3 DNA is TGCAGTGCTAGAGATTGGGGACAGGGGAACACTGAAGCTTTCTTT.

This clonotype was seen only a few times. The chain couples TRBV15 to TRBJ1-2; tentative D call: TRBD1 (6 bases). The CDR3 is 15 amino acids. Germline-derived CDR1 and CDR2 are LNHNV and YYDKDF (reference sequence). V was shortened by 1 base and J by 4 bases, with 13 bases between the two germline ends. This CDR3 reads CATSRAASGAYGYTF. For the CDR3, the DNA is TGTGCCACCAGCAGAGCCGCCTCAGGGGCCTATGGCTACACCTTC.

In its sample, this clonotype was seen a few times. This chain connects TRBV12-3 or TRBV12-4 to TRBJ1-2; the D gene is possibly TRBD1 (5 bases). V was clipped by 5 bases and J by 7 bases, with 20 bases between them. The CDR3 sequence is 15 residues long. As DNA, the CDR3 is TGTGCCAGCAGTGAATCTGGACATCTCTGGTCTGGCTACACCTTC. It codes for CASSESGHLWSGYTF.